This T cell receptor (beta chain) was identified during a study of cytomegalovirus exposure and HLA in healthy donors. This clone has only one observation. The CDR3 contains 21 residues. Primers for the PCR totalled 60 Vbeta and 13 Jbeta. Using immunoSEQ multiplex PCR, the repertoire was profiled, and TCRdb retains in-frame clones only, with some absent. Here the sample spans tens of thousands of clones, roughly 79% being singletons. Sequenced: PBMCs. The sequence was collected from a male donor in good health and CMV-seronegative. The V and J genes are TRBV21-1 and TRBJ2-1; TRBD1 is the table's D call and was not checked against the DNA. TRBV21-1 is a listed pseudogene. In DNA, the CDR3 is TGTGCCAGCCGGCCCGGGGTGCCCCTCCAATCGGACAGCAAGACCTACAATGAGCAGTTCTTC. It is translated as CASRPGVPLQSDSKTYNEQFF.